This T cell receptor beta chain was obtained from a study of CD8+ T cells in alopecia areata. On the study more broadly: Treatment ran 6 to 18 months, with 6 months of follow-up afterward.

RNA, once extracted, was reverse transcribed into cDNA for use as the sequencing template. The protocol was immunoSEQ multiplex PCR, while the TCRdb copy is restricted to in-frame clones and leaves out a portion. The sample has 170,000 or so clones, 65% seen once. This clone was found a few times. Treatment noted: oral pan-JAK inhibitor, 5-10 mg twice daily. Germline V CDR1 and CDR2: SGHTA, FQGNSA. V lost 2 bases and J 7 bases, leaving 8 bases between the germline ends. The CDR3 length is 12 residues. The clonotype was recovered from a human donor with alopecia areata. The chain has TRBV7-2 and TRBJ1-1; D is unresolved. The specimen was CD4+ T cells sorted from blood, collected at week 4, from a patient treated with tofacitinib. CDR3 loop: CASSLRMNEAFF. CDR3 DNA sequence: TGTGCCAGCAGCTTACGAATGAATGAAGCTTTCTTT.